These T cell receptor beta chains were read from a single sample in a study of blood T cell repertoires in COVID-19. Libraries were prepared by immunoSEQ multiplex PCR; TCRdb keeps only in-frame clonotypes and omits some of them. This sample yields roughly 63,000 clones, of which roughly 74% are seen a single time; 28% belongs to the top ten. Sequencing was carried out using peripheral blood. These receptors were collected from a woman aged 80 or older with acute or convalescent COVID-19. Both conserved end residues are part of each CDR3. The order of the fields is clone size, D gene, J gene, V gene, CDR3 protein, CDR3 DNA. A D gene is named only where the DNA matches it firmly. Expanded clones get a size class; other rows say once, few or many, or leave the size out.

NA | TRBD2 | TRBJ2-3 | TRBV14 | CASSQGRDYLMASTDTQYF | TGTGCCAGCAGCCAGGGCCGGGACTACCTTATGGCCAGCACAGATACGCAGTATTTT
NA | TRBD2 | TRBJ2-7 | TRBV7-2 | CASSLDTSGIGEQYF | TGTGCCAGCAGCTTAGATACTAGCGGGATAGGTGAGCAGTACTTC
few | NA | TRBJ2-3 | TRBV10-3 | CAISESTGTDTQYF | TGTGCCATCAGTGAGTCTACTGGCACAGATACGCAGTATTTT
NA | NA | TRBJ1-1 | TRBV5-1 | CASSLAGATEAFF | TGCGCCAGCAGCTTAGCAGGGGCCACTGAAGCTTTCTTT
NA | NA | TRBJ1-5 | TRBV30 | CAWSRYAHRPQHF | TGTGCCTGGAGCCGGTACGCCCATCGCCCCCAGCATTTT
NA | NA | TRBJ2-1 | TRBV10-3 | CAISELGQSSYNEQFF | TGTGCCATCAGTGAGTTGGGGCAGAGCTCCTACAATGAGCAGTTCTTC
once | TRBD2 | TRBJ2-1 | TRBV4-1 | CASSQVFLAGVTEQFF | TGCGCCAGCAGCCAAGTGTTCCTAGCGGGAGTTACTGAGCAGTTCTTC
NA | NA | TRBJ2-7 | TRBV7-2 | CASSFLATSREQYF | TGTGCCAGCAGCTTTCTAGCTACCTCTAGGGAGCAGTACTTC
NA | TRBD1 | TRBJ1-5 | TRBV19 | CASRYRGGTQPQHF | TGTGCCAGTAGGTACAGGGGTGGGACTCAGCCCCAGCATTTT
NA | NA | TRBJ1-1 | TRBV7-2 | CASSLTGNTEAFF | TGTGCCAGCAGCTTAACGGGGAACACTGAAGCTTTCTTT
NA | TRBD1 | TRBJ1-5 | TRBV6-2/TRBV6-3 | CASSQDRAQPQHF | TGTGCCAGCAGCCAAGACAGGGCCCAGCCCCAGCATTTT
NA | NA | TRBJ2-1 | TRBV29-1 | CSVEDPGYGSNEQFF | TGCAGCGTTGAAGATCCCGGGTATGGATCCAATGAGCAGTTCTTC
medium-sized | TRBD2 | TRBJ2-1 | TRBV4-2 | CASSPRGLAGGNEQFF | TGTGCCAGCAGCCCCCGGGGACTAGCGGGAGGCAATGAGCAGTTCTTC
NA | TRBD2 | TRBJ2-7 | TRBV15 | CATSRLAGEYEQYF | TGTGCCACCAGCAGACTAGCGGGAGAGTACGAGCAGTACTTC
NA | NA | TRBJ1-6 | TRBV7-2 | CASSRMRIGGNSPLHF | TGTGCCAGCAGCCGTATGCGGATAGGTGGTAATTCACCCCTCCACTTT
NA | TRBD1 | TRBJ2-7 | TRBV11-2 | CASSSQGVTYEQYF | TGTGCCAGCAGCTCTCAGGGGGTAACCTACGAGCAGTACTTC
NA | TRBD1 | TRBJ1-2 | TRBV4-3 | CASSPSADQGTDHGYTF | TGCGCCAGCAGCCCGTCGGCCGACCAAGGGACAGATCATGGCTACACCTTC
NA | TRBD2 | TRBJ2-1 | TRBV29-1 | CSAKGTSGEREAYNEQFF | TGCAGCGCTAAGGGGACTAGCGGGGAACGAGAGGCTTACAATGAGCAGTTCTTC
NA | NA | TRBJ2-2 | TRBV6-5 | CASSRDSMTGELFF | TGTGCCAGCAGCCGAGACAGTATGACCGGGGAGCTGTTTTTT
NA | NA | TRBJ1-3 | TRBV6-1 | CASSELQVSGNTIYF | TGTGCCAGCAGTGAACTCCAGGTCTCTGGAAACACCATATATTTT
NA | TRBD2 | TRBJ2-1 | TRBV5-6 | CASSEWTSGRIWNEQFF | TGTGCCAGCAGCGAATGGACTAGCGGGAGGATTTGGAATGAGCAGTTCTTC
NA | TRBD1 | TRBJ1-1 | TRBV11-3 | CASSSGTANTEAFF | TGTGCCAGCAGCTCCGGGACAGCAAACACTGAAGCTTTCTTT
NA | NA | TRBJ2-7 | TRBV9 | CASSVGNSAGEQYF | TGTGCCAGCAGCGTAGGGAACTCCGCGGGCGAGCAGTACTTC
NA | NA | TRBJ2-3 | TRBV28 | CASSFRLDGYTQYF | TGTGCCAGCAGTTTCCGACTAGACGGATATACGCAGTATTTT
NA | TRBD1 | TRBJ2-1 | TRBV12-3/TRBV12-4 | CASSPDRVREQFF | TGTGCCAGCAGCCCGGACAGGGTACGTGAGCAGTTCTTC
NA | NA | TRBJ2-5 | TRBV7-6 | CASSFIGDQGGETQYF | TGTGCCAGCAGCTTTATAGGGGATCAGGGGGGAGAGACCCAGTACTTC
NA | NA | TRBJ2-7 | TRBV3-1/TRBV3-2 | CASSQFRGYEQYF | TGTGCCAGCAGCCAATTTCGGGGATACGAGCAGTACTTC